This T cell receptor beta chain was profiled in a study of blood T cells in healthy people across ages. The CDR3 sequence is 14 residues long. CDR1 and CDR2 from the germline V gene are MNHNY and SVGAGI (reference sequence). V shed 5 bases and J 7 bases; nucleotides not matched to a gene: 7. No fewer than 6 micrograms of total RNA were isolated from every sample. Study outcomes and limitations: PBMCs went unsorted, and a conclusive naive versus antigen-experienced comparison was therefore prevented. No one knew whether donors had CMV, which possibly confounded expanded clonotype changes.

Points on this clonotype: Its antigen is currently unknown.

A J-beta primer mix and a sample-barcoded 5' primer were used in a second PCR of roughly 6 to 11 cycles. Each cDNA was tagged by a template-switch adaptor containing 12 random nucleotides. TCRdb re-analysed the 5' RACE reads in MiXCR, keeping a single row per CDR3 protein. Of about 1,000,000 distinct CDR3 sequences in the sample, more than 35% were seen once. Material: blood. This TCR derives from a woman aged 60-70 years in good health. V is TRBV6-6 and J is TRBJ1-4, with 7 bases lining up with TRBD1. The CDR3 spells CASSPRGRGEKLFF. The CDR3 nucleotides read TGTGCCAGCAGTCCTAGGGGGCGCGGTGAAAAACTGTTTTTT.